The T cell receptor beta chain described here comes from a study of blood T cell repertoires in COVID-19. Across the study: Samples taken during acute and convalescent COVID-19 were collected in the United States, Italy and Spain. The analysed material was cDNA or gDNA that came from T cells, B-cell-depleted T cells, or PBMCs.

As processed by the authors: By means of reference gene primer amplification, nucleated cell counts were estimated. The method was immunoSEQ multiplex PCR; TCRdb's version includes in-frame clones alone and lacks a portion of them. The DNA was the basis for D and trimming; V, J and clone size are from that table. The data contain around 60,000 clones, roughly 80% of them seen just once; the ten biggest clones take up roughly 5%. This clone has more than one count but fewer than ten. CDR3 length equals 18 residues. V gave up 0 bases and J gave up 4 bases; unmatched junction bases: 11. Germline V gene sequence: CDR1 SGHRS, CDR2 YFSETQ.

The V call is TRBV5-1, the J call TRBJ2-2, with 8 bases matching TRBD2. The sequenced sample was peripheral blood. The receptor's source is a man aged 65 to 85 with acute or convalescent COVID-19. The CDR3 spells CASSLEGFVAGGTGELFF. CDR3 nucleotides: TGCGCCAGCAGCTTGGAGGGGTTCGTGGCGGGAGGCACCGGGGAGCTGTTTTTT.